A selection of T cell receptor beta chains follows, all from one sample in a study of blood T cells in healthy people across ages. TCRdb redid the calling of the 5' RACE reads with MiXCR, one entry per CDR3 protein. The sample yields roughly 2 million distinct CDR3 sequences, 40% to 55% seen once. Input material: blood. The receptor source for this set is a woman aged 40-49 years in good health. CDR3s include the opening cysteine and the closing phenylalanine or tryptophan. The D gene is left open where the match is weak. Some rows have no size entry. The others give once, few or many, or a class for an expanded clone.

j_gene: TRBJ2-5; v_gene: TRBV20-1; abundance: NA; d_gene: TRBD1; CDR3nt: TGCAGTTGGACAGGGCGAGAGACCCAGTACTTC; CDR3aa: CSWTGRETQYF
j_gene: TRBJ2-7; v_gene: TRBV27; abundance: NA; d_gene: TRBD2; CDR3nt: TGTGCCAGCAGACCCGGGACTAGCGGGGCCTACGAGCAGTACTTC; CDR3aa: CASRPGTSGAYEQYF
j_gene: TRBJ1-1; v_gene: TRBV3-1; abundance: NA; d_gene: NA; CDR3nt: TGTGCCAGCAGCCTCCCAGGGGTTCGAACTGAAGCTTTCTTT; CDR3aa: CASSLPGVRTEAFF
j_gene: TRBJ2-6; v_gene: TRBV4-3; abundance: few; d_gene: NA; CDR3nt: TGCGCCAGCAGCCAAGATCTGCAAGGGGCAGGCGGGGCCAACGTCCTGACTTTC; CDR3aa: CASSQDLQGAGGANVLTF
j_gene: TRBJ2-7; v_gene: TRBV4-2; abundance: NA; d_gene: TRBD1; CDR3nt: TGTGCCAGCAGCCTAAGTAGGACAGGGTTATCGCACGAGCAGTACTTC; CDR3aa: CASSLSRTGLSHEQYF
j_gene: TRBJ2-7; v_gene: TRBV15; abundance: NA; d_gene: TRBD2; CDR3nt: TGTGCCACCAGCAGGACCGTCACGCTAGCGGGGGACGGCGAGCAGTACTTC; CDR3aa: CATSRTVTLAGDGEQYF
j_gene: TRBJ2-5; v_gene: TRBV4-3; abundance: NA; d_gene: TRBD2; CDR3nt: TGCGCCAGCAGCCACAGTAGCGGGTCTGGGGAGACCCAGTACTTC; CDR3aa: CASSHSSGSGETQYF
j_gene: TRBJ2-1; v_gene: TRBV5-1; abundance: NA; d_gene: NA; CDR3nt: TGCGCCAGCCATAAGGGGCAGAATGAGCAGTTCTTC; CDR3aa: CASHKGQNEQFF
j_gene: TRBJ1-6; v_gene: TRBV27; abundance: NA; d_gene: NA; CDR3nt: TGTGCCAGCAGGTTAGAGGGGAGGAATTCACCCCTCCACTTT; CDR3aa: CASRLEGRNSPLHF
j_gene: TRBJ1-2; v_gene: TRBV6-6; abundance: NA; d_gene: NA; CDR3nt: TGTGCCAGCAGTACAGAAGCTAACTATGGCTACACCTTC; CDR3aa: CASSTEANYGYTF
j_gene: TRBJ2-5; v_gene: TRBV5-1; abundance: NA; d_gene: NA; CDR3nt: TGCGCCAGCAGCTTGGGAGGTCCCCCAGAGACCCAGTACTTC; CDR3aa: CASSLGGPPETQYF